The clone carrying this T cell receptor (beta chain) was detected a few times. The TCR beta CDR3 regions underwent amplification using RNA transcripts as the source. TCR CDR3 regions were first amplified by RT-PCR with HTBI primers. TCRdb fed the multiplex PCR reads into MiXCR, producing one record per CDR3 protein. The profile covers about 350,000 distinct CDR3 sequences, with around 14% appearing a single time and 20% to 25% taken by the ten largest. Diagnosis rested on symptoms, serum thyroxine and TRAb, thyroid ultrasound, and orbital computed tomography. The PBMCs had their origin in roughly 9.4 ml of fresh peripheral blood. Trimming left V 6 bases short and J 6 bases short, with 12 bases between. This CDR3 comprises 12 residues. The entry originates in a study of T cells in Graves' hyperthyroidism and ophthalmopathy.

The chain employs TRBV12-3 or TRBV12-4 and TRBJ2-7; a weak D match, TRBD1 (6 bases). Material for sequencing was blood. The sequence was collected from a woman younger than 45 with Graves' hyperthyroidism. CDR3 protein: CASSQTGREQYF. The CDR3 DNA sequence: TGTGCCAGCAGCCAGACAGGTCGCGAGCAGTACTTC.